The source of this T cell receptor (beta chain) is a study of chemoradiotherapy in HPV16-positive cancers. Whole-study context: Functional T-cell assays on two HPV16-positive patients' cells defined candidate HPV-specific clones and common TCR motifs. Regarding the study as a whole: Candidate HPV-specific clones and E7-related TCR motifs grew in tumor during treatment. In HPV16-positive patients, HPV-responsive T-cell expansion tracked better recurrence-free survival.

A note on this clone: Its specificity is not known.

Samples were taken several times over chemoradiotherapy. Sequenced by immunoSEQ multiplex PCR; TCRdb stores in-frame clones only, minus some. The sample carries almost 15,000 clones, approximately 86% recorded once. V lost 0 bases to trimming and J lost 7 bases, with 15 bases between them. Germline values: CDR1 MGHRA, CDR2 YSYEKL. CDR3 size: 15 residues. V and J are TRBV4-1 and TRBJ1-2; D gene unclear. Here the sequenced sample was blood, taken from a patient who underwent chemoradiotherapy. This TCR was recovered from a human donor with HPV-associated anogenital cancer. The CDR3, as DNA: TGCGCCAGCAGCCAAGACAGGAGGCAAAGCGGTGGCTACACCTTC. The encoded protein is CASSQDRRQSGGYTF.